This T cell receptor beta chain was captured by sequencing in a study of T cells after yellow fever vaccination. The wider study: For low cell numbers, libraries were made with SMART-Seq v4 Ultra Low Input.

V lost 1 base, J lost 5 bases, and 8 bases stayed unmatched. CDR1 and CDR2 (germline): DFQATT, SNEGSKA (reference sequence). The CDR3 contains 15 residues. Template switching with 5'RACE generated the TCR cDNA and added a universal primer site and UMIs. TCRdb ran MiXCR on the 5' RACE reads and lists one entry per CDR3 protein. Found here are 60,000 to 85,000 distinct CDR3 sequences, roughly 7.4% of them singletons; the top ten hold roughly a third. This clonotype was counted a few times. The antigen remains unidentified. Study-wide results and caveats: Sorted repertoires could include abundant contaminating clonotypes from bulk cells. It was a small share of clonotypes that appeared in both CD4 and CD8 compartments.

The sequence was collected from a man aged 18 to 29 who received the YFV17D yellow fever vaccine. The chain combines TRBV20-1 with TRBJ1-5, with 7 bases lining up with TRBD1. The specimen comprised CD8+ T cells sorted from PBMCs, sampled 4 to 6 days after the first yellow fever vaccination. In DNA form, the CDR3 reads TGCAGTGCTAGAGTTAACAGGGGTGGGGATCAGCCCCAGCATTTT. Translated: CSARVNRGGDQPQHF.